This is a list of T cell receptor beta chains from one sample in a study of cytomegalovirus exposure and HLA in healthy donors. Profiled with immunoSEQ multiplex PCR; TCRdb holds only in-frame clones, not every one. Seen here are about 200,000 clones, 65% to 90% observed once, and the top ten hold about 2.3%. Sequences were obtained from PBMCs. The receptors originated from a woman aged 45-59 years in good health and CMV-seronegative. Each CDR3 is given with its conserved first and last residue. Each record gives: V gene, clone size, J gene, D gene, CDR3 DNA, CDR3 protein. The D gene is left open where the match is weak. Not all rows give a size; the values are once, few, many and, for expanded clones, a class.

V: TRBV19; size: -; J: TRBJ1-4; D: -; DNA: TGTGCCAGTAGATGGACAGCAACTAATGAAAAACTGTTTTTT; CDR3: CASRWTATNEKLFF
V: TRBV19; size: -; J: TRBJ2-1; D: TRBD2; DNA: TGTGCCAGTAGTATCCTAGCGGTCTCCTACAATGAGCAGTTCTTC; CDR3: CASSILAVSYNEQFF
V: TRBV28; size: few; J: TRBJ2-6; D: -; DNA: TGTGCCAGCAGTTCTACAGGGACTGGGGCCAACGTCCTGACTTTC; CDR3: CASSSTGTGANVLTF
V: TRBV28; size: -; J: TRBJ2-1; D: TRBD1; DNA: TGTGCCAGCAGTTTAAGATCAGGGGGTGCTTACAATGAGCAGTTCTTC; CDR3: CASSLRSGGAYNEQFF
V: TRBV7-7; size: -; J: TRBJ2-5; D: -; DNA: TGTGCCAGCAGCGCCGCAGGCTTTCGAGAGACCCAGTACTTC; CDR3: CASSAAGFRETQYF
V: TRBV11-2; size: -; J: TRBJ2-1; D: TRBD2; DNA: TGTGCCAGCAGCCCTAATCACATTATAGCGGGAGGGCTCAGTGAGCAGTTCTTC; CDR3: CASSPNHIIAGGLSEQFF
V: TRBV2; size: few; J: TRBJ1-1; D: -; DNA: TGTGCCAGCAGCATCCACACTGAAGCTTTCTTT; CDR3: CASSIHTEAFF
V: TRBV9; size: -; J: TRBJ2-7; D: TRBD2; DNA: TGTGCCAGCAGCGTAGATCCAGCGGGGATATACGAGCAGTACTTC; CDR3: CASSVDPAGIYEQYF
V: TRBV7-2; size: -; J: TRBJ2-7; D: -; DNA: TGTGCCAGCAGCCCTCAGAGCCAGGGGACCTACGAGCAGTACTTC; CDR3: CASSPQSQGTYEQYF
V: TRBV29-1; size: -; J: TRBJ1-2; D: -; DNA: TGCAGCGTTGAAAGTGGGGGAGGTGGCTACACTTTC; CDR3: CSVESGGGGYTF
V: TRBV28; size: -; J: TRBJ1-5; D: TRBD1; DNA: TGTGCCAGCAGTAGGGACAGGGTACGAAATCAGCCCCAGCATTTT; CDR3: CASSRDRVRNQPQHF
V: TRBV7-2; size: -; J: TRBJ1-2; D: TRBD1; DNA: TGTGCCAGCAGCCAGGACAGGGTGGCTGGCTACACCTTC; CDR3: CASSQDRVAGYTF
V: TRBV5-1; size: -; J: TRBJ1-3; D: -; DNA: TGCGCCAGCAGCCTAATCCCAGGGTTTGGAAACACCATATATTTT; CDR3: CASSLIPGFGNTIYF
V: TRBV9; size: -; J: TRBJ2-5; D: TRBD2; DNA: TGTGCCAGCAGCCAGGCCCTAGCGGGAGTGGAGACCCAGTACTTC; CDR3: CASSQALAGVETQYF
V: TRBV28; size: -; J: TRBJ2-7; D: -; DNA: TGTGCCAGCAAAGTCGGGAGCGCCTCCTACGAGCAGTACTTC; CDR3: CASKVGSASYEQYF
V: TRBV13; size: -; J: TRBJ2-2; D: TRBD2; DNA: TGTGCCAGCCGGCCTAGCGGAAACACCGGGGAGCTGTTTTTT; CDR3: CASRPSGNTGELFF
V: TRBV28; size: once; J: TRBJ1-2; D: TRBD1; DNA: TGTGCCAGCGGCGGACAGGGTCGGAACTATGGCTACACCTTC; CDR3: CASGGQGRNYGYTF
V: TRBV2; size: -; J: TRBJ1-5; D: TRBD1; DNA: TGTGCCAGCAGTCAGGGGGCTTCGGGCAATCAGCCCCAGCATTTT; CDR3: CASSQGASGNQPQHF
V: TRBV5-1; size: -; J: TRBJ2-1; D: -; DNA: TGCGCCAGCAGCTTGGAGAGGGTACTCTACAATGAGCAGTTCTTC; CDR3: CASSLERVLYNEQFF
V: TRBV5-1; size: -; J: TRBJ1-1; D: -; DNA: TGCGCCAGCAGCGGAATGGGAGGGAACACTGAAGCTTTCTTT; CDR3: CASSGMGGNTEAFF
V: TRBV5-1; size: -; J: TRBJ2-1; D: -; DNA: TGCGCCAGCACATACTACGATGAGCAGTTCTTC; CDR3: CASTYYDEQFF
V: TRBV28; size: once; J: TRBJ1-1; D: -; DNA: TGTGCCAGCAGTTTATCACCTCAGGGGAACACTGAAGCTTTCTTT; CDR3: CASSLSPQGNTEAFF
V: TRBV5-6; size: few; J: TRBJ1-2; D: -; DNA: TGTGCCAGCAGCTTTGGAAGTGGGGCCTATGGCTACACCTTC; CDR3: CASSFGSGAYGYTF
V: TRBV13; size: -; J: TRBJ2-3; D: TRBD2; DNA: TGTGCCAGCAGCTTTCGACTAGCGGCGCGTAGCACAGATACGCAGTATTTT; CDR3: CASSFRLAARSTDTQYF
V: TRBV27; size: -; J: TRBJ2-1; D: TRBD2; DNA: TGTGCCAGCAGTTCTCCCACCTTAGCGGGAGGGCTCAATGAGCAGTTCTTC; CDR3: CASSSPTLAGGLNEQFF